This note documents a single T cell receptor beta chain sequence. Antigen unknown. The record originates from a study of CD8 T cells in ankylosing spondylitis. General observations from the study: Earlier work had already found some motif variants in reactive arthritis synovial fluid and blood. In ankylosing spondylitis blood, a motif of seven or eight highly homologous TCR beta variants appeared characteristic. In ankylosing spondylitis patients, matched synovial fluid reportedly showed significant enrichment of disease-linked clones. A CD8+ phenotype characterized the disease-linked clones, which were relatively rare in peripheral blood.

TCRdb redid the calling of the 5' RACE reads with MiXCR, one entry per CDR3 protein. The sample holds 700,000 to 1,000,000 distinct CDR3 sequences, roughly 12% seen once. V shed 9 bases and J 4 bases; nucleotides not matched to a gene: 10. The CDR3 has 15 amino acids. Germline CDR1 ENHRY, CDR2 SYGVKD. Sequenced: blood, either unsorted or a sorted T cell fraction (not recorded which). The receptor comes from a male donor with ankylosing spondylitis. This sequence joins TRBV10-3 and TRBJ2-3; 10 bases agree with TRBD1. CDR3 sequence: CAIAGTGVRADTQYF. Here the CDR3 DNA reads TGTGCCATAGCAGGGACAGGGGTAAGAGCAGATACGCAGTATTTT.